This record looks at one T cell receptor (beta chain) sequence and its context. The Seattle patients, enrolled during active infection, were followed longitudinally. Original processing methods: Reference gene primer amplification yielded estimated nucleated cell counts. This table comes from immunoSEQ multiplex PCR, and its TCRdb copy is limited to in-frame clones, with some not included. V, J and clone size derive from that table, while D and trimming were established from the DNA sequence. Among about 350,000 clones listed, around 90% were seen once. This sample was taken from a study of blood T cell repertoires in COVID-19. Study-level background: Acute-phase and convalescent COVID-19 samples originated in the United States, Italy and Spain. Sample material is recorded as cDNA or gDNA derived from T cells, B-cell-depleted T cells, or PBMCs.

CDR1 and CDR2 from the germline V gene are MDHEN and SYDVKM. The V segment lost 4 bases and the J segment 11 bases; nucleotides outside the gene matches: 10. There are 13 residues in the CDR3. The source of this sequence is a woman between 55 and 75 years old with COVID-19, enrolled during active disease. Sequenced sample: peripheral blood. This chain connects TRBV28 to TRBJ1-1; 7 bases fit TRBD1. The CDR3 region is CASSSGDRVEAFF. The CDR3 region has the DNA TGTGCCAGCAGTTCGGGAGACAGGGTAGAGGCTTTCTTT.